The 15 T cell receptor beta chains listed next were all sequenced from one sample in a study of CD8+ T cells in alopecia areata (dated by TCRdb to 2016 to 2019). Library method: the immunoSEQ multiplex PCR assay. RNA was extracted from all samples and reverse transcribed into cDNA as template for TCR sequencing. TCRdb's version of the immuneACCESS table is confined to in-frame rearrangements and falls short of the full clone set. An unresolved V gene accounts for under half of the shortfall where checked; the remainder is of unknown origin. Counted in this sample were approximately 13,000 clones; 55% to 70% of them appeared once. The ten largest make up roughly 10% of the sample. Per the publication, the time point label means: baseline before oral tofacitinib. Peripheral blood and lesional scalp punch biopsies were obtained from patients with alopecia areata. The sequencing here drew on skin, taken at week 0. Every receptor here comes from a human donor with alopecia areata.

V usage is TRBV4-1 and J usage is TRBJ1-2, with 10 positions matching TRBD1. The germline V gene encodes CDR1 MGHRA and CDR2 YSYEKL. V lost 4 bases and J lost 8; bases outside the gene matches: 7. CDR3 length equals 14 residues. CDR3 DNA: TGCGCCAGCAGCCCCCGGGACAGGGGAGTGGGCTACACCTTC. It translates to CASSPRDRGVGYTF.

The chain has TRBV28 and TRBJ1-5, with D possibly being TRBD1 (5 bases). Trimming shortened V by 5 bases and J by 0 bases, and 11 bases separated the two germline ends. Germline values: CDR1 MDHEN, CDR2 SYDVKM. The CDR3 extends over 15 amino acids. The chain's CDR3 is CASSNRDFSNQPQHF. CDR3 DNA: TGTGCCAGCAGTAATCGGGACTTTAGCAATCAGCCCCAGCATTTT.

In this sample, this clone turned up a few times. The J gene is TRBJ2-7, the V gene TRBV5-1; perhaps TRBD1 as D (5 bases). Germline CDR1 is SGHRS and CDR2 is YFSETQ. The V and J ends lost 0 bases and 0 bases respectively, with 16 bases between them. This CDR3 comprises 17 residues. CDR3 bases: TGCGCCAGCAGCTTGGTGGGCGGCAGGGCCGTCTCCTACGAGCAGTACTTC. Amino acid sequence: CASSLVGGRAVSYEQYF.

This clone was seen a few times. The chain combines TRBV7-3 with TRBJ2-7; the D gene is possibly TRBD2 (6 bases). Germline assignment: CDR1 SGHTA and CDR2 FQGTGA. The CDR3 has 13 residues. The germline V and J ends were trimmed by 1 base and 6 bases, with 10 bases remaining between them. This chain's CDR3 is CASSLRAGGEQYF. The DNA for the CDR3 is TGTGCCAGCAGCTTAAGAGCGGGTGGCGAGCAGTACTTC. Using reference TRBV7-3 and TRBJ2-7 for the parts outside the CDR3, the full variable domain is GAGVSQTPSNKVTEKGKYVELRCDPISGHTALYWYRQSLGQGPEFLIYFQGTGAADDSGLPNDRFFAVRPEGSVSTLKIQRTERGDSAVYLCASSLRAGGEQYFGPGTRLTVT.

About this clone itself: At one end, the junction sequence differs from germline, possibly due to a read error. The DNA of the CDR3 is TGTGTCTGGACTCACTTTAGTACAGGGTACAATGAGCAGTTCTTC. It yields the protein CVWTHFSTGYNEQFF. The rearrangement uses TRBV30 and TRBJ2-1; perhaps TRBD1 as D (6 bases). Germline CDR1 is GTSNPN and CDR2 is SVGIG (reference sequence). The CDR3 contains 15 residues.

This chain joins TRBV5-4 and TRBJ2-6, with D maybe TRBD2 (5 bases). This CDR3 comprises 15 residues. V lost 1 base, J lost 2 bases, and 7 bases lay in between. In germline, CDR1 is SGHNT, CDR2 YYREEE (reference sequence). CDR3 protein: CASSLSGTGANVLTF. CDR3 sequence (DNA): TGTGCCAGCAGCTTGTCGGGAACTGGGGCCAACGTCCTGACTTTC.

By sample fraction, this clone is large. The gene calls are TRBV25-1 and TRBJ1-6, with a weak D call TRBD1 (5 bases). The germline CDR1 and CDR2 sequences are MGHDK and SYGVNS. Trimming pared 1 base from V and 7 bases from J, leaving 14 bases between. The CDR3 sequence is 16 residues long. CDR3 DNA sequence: TGTGCCAGCAGTGAATGGGAGGGCCGGGGGAATTCACCCCTCCACTTT. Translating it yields CASSEWEGRGNSPLHF.

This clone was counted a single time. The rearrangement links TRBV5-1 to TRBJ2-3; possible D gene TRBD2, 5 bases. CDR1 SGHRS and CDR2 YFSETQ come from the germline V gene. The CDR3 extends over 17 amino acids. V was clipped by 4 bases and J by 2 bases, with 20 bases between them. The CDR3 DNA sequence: TGCGCCAGCAGCCCTAGCTGGGAGACCCTAAACACAGATACGCAGTATTTT. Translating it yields CASSPSWETLNTDTQYF.

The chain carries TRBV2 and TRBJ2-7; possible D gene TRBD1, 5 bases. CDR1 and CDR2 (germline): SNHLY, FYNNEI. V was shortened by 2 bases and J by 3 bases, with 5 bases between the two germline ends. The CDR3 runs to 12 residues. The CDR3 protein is CASSERGYEQYF. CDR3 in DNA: TGTGCCAGCAGTGAAAGGGGCTACGAGCAGTACTTC. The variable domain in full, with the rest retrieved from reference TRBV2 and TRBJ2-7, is EPEVTQTPSHQVTQMGQEVILRCVPISNHLYFYWYRQILGQKVEFLVSFYNNEISEKSEIFDDQFSVERPDGSNFTLKIRSTKLEDSAMYFCASSERGYEQYFGPGTRLTVT.

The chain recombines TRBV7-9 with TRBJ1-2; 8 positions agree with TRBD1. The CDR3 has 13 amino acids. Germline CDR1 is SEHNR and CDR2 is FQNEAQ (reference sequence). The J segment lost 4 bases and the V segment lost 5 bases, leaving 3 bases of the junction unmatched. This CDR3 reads CASSIGQGYGYTF. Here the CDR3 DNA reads TGTGCCAGCAGCATCGGACAGGGCTATGGCTACACCTTC.

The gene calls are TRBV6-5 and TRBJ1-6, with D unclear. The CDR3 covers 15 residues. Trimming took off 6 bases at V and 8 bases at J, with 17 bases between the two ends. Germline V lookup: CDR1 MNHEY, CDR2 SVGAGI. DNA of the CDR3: TGTGCCAGCAGAATGGGCCCCGCAAGCGATTCACCCCTCCACTTT. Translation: CASRMGPASDSPLHF.

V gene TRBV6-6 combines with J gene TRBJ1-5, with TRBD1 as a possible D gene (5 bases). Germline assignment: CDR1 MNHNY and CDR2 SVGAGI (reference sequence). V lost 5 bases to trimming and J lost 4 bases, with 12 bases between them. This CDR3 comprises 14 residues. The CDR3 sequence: CASSELRQNQPQHF. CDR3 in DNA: TGTGCCAGCAGTGAGCTAAGACAGAATCAGCCCCAGCATTTT.

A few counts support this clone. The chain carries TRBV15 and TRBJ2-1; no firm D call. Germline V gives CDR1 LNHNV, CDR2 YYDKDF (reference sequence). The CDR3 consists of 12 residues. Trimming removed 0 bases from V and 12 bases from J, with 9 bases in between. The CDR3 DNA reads TGTGCCACCAGCAGAGATGGATTAGGGCAGTTCTTC. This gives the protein CATSRDGLGQFF.

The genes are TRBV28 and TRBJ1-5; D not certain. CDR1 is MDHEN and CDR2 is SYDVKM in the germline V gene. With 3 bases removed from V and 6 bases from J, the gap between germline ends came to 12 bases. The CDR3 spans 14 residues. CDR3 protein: CASSFLMWFQPQHF. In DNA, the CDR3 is TGTGCCAGCAGTTTCCTCATGTGGTTTCAGCCCCAGCATTTT.

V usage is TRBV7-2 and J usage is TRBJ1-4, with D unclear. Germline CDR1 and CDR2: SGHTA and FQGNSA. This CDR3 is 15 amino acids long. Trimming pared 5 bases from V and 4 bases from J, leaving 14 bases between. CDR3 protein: CASSPQSSHNEKLFF. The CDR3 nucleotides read TGTGCCAGCAGCCCCCAAAGCAGCCATAATGAAAAACTGTTTTTT.